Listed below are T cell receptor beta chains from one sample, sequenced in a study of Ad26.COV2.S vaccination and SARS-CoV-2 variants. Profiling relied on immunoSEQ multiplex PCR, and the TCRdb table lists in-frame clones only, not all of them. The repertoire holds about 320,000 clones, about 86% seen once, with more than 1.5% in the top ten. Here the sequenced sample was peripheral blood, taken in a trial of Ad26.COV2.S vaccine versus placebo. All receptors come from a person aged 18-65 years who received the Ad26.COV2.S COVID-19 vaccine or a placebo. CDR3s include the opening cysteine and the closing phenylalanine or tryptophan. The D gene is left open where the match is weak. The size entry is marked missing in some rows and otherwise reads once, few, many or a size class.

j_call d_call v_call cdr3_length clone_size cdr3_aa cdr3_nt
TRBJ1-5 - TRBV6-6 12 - CASSLLDQPQHF TGTGCCAGCAGTCTACTAGATCAGCCCCAGCATTTT
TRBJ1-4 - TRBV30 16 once CAWSPISVATNEKLFF TGTGCCTGGAGTCCGATCTCGGTCGCGACTAATGAAAAACTGTTTTTT
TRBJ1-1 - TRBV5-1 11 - CASRTNTEAFF TGCGCCAGCAGAACGAACACTGAAGCTTTCTTT
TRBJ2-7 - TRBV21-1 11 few CANPTAYEQYF TGTGCCAACCCTACCGCATACGAGCAGTACTTC
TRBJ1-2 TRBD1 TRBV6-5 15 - CASSLRTGGVYGYTF TGTGCCAGCAGTCTTCGGACAGGGGGGGTCTATGGCTACACCTTC
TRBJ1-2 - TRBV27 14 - CASSLSGITYGYTF TGTGCCAGCAGTTTATCGGGGATTACCTATGGCTACACCTTC
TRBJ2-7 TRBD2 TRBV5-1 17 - CASSLATSGGLTYEQYF TGCGCCAGCAGCTTGGCGACTAGCGGGGGACTCACCTACGAGCAGTACTTC
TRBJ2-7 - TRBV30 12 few CAWMKGKGEQYF TGTGCCTGGATGAAGGGAAAGGGCGAGCAGTACTTC
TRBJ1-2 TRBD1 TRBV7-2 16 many CASSLAPDRANYGYTF TGTGCCAGCAGCTTAGCCCCGGACAGGGCTAACTATGGCTACACCTTC
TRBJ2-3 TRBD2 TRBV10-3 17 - CAISAKRLAGFTDTQYF TGTGCCATCAGTGCAAAACGACTAGCGGGATTCACAGATACGCAGTATTTT
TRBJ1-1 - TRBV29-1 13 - CSVEGRMNTEAFF TGCAGCGTTGAAGGCCGCATGAACACTGAAGCTTTCTTT
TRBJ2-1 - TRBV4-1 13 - CASSQEGRTEQFF TGCGCCAGCAGCCAAGAAGGGCGTACTGAGCAGTTCTTC
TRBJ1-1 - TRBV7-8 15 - CASSPPPGANTEAFF TGTGCCAGCAGCCCACCGCCGGGCGCGAACACTGAAGCTTTCTTT
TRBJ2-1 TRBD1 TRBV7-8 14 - CASSEGQAQREQFF TGTGCCAGCAGCGAAGGACAGGCCCAGCGGGAGCAGTTCTTC
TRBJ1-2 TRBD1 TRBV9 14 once CASSDPQGTGGYTF TGTGCCAGCAGCGACCCACAGGGGACAGGGGGCTACACCTTC
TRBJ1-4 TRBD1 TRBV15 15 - CATSTTTGGEEKLFF TGTGCCACCAGCACAACCACAGGGGGCGAAGAAAAACTGTTTTTT
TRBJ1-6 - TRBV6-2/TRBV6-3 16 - CASSYSPNRAHSPLHF TGTGCCAGCAGTTACTCGCCCAACAGGGCGCATTCACCCCTCCACTTT
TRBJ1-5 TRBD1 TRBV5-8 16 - CASSWKGTGVKKPQHF TGTGCCAGCAGCTGGAAGGGGACAGGGGTGAAGAAGCCCCAGCATTTT
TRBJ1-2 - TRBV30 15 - CACLPDPLSNYGYTF TGTGCCTGCCTACCCGACCCCCTATCAAACTATGGCTACACCTTC
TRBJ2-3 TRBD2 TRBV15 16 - CATSRAGRGGGDTQYF TGTGCCACCAGCAGAGCTGGGCGGGGGGGCGGAGATACGCAGTATTTT
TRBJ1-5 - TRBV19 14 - CASSSRGQGQPQHF TGTGCCAGTAGTTCCCGGGGGCAAGGCCAGCCCCAGCATTTT
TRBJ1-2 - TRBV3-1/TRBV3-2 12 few CASSPRGAGYTF TGTGCCAGCAGCCCCCGGGGGGCTGGCTACACCTTC
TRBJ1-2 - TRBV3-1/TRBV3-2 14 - CASSQGSRGYGYTF TGTGCCAGCAGCCAAGGCAGTCGGGGCTATGGCTACACCTTC
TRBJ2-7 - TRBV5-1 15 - CASSLEGQGRNEQYF TGCGCCAGCAGCTTGGAGGGTCAGGGTCGCAACGAGCAGTACTTC
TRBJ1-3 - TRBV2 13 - CASRRSSGNTIYF TGTGCCAGCAGGCGAAGCTCTGGAAACACCATATATTTT
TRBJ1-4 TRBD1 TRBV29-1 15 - CSAQDRGPANEKLFF TGCAGCGCCCAGGACAGGGGACCTGCTAATGAAAAACTGTTTTTT
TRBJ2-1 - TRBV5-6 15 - CASSLGRQPGNEQFF TGTGCCAGCAGCTTGGGCCGACAACCGGGGAATGAGCAGTTCTTC
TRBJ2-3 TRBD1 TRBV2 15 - CASSEGTGYADTQYF TGTGCCAGCAGTGAAGGGACAGGGTATGCAGATACGCAGTATTTT
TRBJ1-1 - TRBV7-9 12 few CASSLVWAEAFF TGTGCCAGCAGCTTAGTTTGGGCTGAAGCTTTCTTT
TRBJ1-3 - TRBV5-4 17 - CASSSGSGGRSGNTIYF TGTGCCAGCAGCTCGGGGTCGGGGGGGAGGTCTGGAAACACCATATATTTT
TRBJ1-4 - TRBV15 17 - CATSRDPLVATNEKLFF TGTGCCACCAGCAGAGATCCCCTGGTTGCAACTAATGAAAAACTGTTTTTT
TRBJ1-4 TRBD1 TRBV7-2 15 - CASSYPTGPNEKLFF TGTGCCAGCAGCTACCCGACAGGGCCGAATGAAAAACTGTTTTTT
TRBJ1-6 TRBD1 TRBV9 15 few CASSVEDRGRSPLHF TGTGCCAGCAGCGTAGAGGACAGGGGTCGCTCACCCCTCCACTTT
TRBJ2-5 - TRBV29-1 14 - CSVEVLSWGETQYF TGCAGCGTTGAAGTCTTAAGCTGGGGGGAGACCCAGTACTTC
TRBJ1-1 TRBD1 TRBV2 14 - CASTPTGLNTEAFF TGTGCCAGCACGCCGACAGGGTTGAACACTGAAGCTTTCTTT
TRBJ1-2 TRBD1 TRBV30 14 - CAWEPGQGSYGYTF TGTGCCTGGGAACCGGGACAGGGGTCCTACGGCTACACCTTC
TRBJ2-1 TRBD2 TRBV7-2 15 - CASSLIAGSYNEQFF TGTGCCAGCAGCCTTATAGCGGGGAGCTACAATGAGCAGTTCTTC
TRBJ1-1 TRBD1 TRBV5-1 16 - CASSLAEYRGNTEAFF TGCGCCAGCAGCTTGGCCGAGTACAGGGGGAACACTGAAGCTTTCTTT
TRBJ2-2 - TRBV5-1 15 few CASTRGQSGSGELFF TGCGCCAGCACCAGAGGACAGAGCGGTTCCGGGGAGCTGTTTTTT
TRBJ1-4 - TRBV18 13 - CASSTGLDEKLFF TGTGCCAGCTCAACAGGGTTGGATGAAAAACTGTTTTTT
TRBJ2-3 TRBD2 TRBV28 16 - CASSVRAGGPTDTQYF TGTGCCAGCAGTGTCCGAGCGGGGGGGCCAACAGATACGCAGTATTTT
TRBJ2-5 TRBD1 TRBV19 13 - CASTRTGGETQYF TGTGCCAGTACCAGGACAGGGGGCGAGACCCAGTACTTC
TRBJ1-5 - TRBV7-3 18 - CASSLVAGRTYSNQPQHF TGTGCCAGCAGCTTAGTTGCAGGGAGGACGTATAGCAATCAGCCCCAGCATTTT
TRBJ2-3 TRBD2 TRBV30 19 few CAGRVIRGEPGLAADTQYF TGTGCCGGGAGAGTTATTAGAGGGGAACCGGGACTAGCGGCAGATACGCAGTATTTT
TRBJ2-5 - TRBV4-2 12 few CASSGGKETQYF TGTGCCAGCAGCGGCGGAAAAGAGACCCAGTACTTC
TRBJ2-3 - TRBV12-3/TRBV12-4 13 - CASRSTGPDTQYF TGTGCCAGCAGGTCCACAGGGCCAGATACGCAGTATTTT
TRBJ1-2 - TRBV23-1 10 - CASSHYGYTF TGCGCCAGCAGTCACTATGGCTACACCTTC
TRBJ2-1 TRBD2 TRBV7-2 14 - CASSFGGVYNEQFF TGTGCCAGCAGCTTCGGGGGGGTATACAATGAGCAGTTCTTC
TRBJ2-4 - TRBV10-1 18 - CASSYAAAPYPSKNIQYF TGCGCCAGCTCGTATGCGGCCGCGCCCTACCCGTCCAAAAACATTCAGTACTTC
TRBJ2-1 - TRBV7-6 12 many CASSLAYGEQFF TGTGCCAGCAGCTTAGCGTACGGTGAGCAGTTCTTC
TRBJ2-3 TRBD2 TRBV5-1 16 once CASSLAGLAGRSTQYF TGCGCCAGCAGCTTGGCCGGGCTAGCGGGGAGGTCGACGCAGTATTTT
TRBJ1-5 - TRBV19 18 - CASSIGLARHGSNQPQHF TGTGCCAGTAGTATCGGCCTGGCTAGGCATGGAAGCAATCAGCCCCAGCATTTT
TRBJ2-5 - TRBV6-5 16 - CASSYSEGPNQETQYF TGTGCCAGCAGTTACTCGGAAGGACCCAATCAAGAGACCCAGTACTTC